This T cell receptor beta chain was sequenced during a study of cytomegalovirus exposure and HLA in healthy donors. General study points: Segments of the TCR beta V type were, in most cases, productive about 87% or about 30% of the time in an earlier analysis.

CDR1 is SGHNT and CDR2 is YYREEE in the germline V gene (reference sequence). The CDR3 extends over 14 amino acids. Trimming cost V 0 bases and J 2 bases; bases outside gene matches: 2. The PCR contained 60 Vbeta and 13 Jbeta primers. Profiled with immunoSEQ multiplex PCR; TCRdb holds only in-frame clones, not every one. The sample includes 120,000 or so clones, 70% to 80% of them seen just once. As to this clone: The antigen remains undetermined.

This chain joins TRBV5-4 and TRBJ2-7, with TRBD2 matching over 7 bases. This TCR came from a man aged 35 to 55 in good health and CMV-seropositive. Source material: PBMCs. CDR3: CASSLDAGAYEQYF. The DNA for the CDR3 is TGTGCCAGCAGCTTGGATGCGGGGGCCTACGAGCAGTACTTC.